The present entry profiles one T cell receptor beta chain with its context. This sample is part of a study of blood T cell repertoires in COVID-19. Study overall: Material from acute and convalescent COVID-19 was sourced from the United States, Italy and Spain. Sample material is recorded as cDNA or gDNA derived from T cells, B-cell-depleted T cells, or PBMCs.

Followed longitudinally, the Seattle patients had been enrolled during active infection. Clones were sequenced by immunoSEQ multiplex PCR, and TCRdb holds only the in-frame ones, with some missing. The sample has roughly 47,000 clones; approximately 83% are singletons. The receptor's source is an elderly woman with COVID-19, enrolled during active disease. Sequencing was done on a sample of peripheral blood.

CDR3 protein: CASTQEYTQYF. The CDR3, as DNA: TGTGCCAGCACACAGGAATATACGCAGTATTTT. The rearrangement uses TRBV2 and TRBJ2-3, with D perhaps matching TRBD1 (5 bases). Trimming took 7 bases from V and 7 from J, leaving 9 bases between them. Germline V lookup: CDR1 SNHLY, CDR2 FYNNEI. The CDR3 length is 11 residues.